The entry below gives a single TCR beta chain sequence along with its context. What it binds is unknown. This record comes from a study of cytomegalovirus exposure and HLA in healthy donors. About the study: As released early, the data held about 85 million unique TCRs from HLA-typed donors.

Study-level points and caveats: Sequencing depth across donors, presence/absence analyses assumed, was roughly uniform. When analyzed later, a missense DCLRE1C variant was found to be linked to TCR beta V- and J-gene trimming.

This CDR3 has 15 residues. Germline CDR1 and CDR2: SGHAT and FQNNGV. J gave up 1 base and V 4 bases, and 5 bases lay outside the gene matches. PCR was performed using 60 Vbeta and 13 Jbeta primers. Sequencing was performed with immunoSEQ multiplex PCR; in TCRdb, only in-frame clones are kept and a portion is missing. The table shows fewer than 250,000 clones, with 70% to 80% occurring only once. Sequencing was performed on PBMCs. This chain uses TRBV11-2 with TRBJ1-1; 8 bases agree with TRBD1. This TCR came from a woman in her thirties in good health and CMV-seronegative. CDR3 loop: CASSYSGGANTEAFF. The DNA of the CDR3 is TGTGCCAGCAGCTACTCAGGGGGCGCGAACACTGAAGCTTTCTTT.